Below, 17 T cell receptor beta chains from the same sample are listed, as sequenced in a study of blood T cell repertoires in COVID-19. Sequencing used immunoSEQ multiplex PCR; TCRdb keeps in-frame clones, though not all of them. Among about 300,000 clones, 70% to 90% were seen once, and the ten largest hold 2.2%. Material for sequencing was PBMCs or T cells enriched from blood (not recorded which). The receptors derive from a man aged 30-40 years who had recovered from COVID-19.

The chain carries TRBV5-6 and TRBJ2-5, with TRBD1 identical over 11 bases. This CDR3 comprises 16 residues. Germline CDR1 and CDR2: SGHDT and YYEEEE. V lost 5 bases to trimming and J lost 5 bases; unmatched junction nucleotides: 11. The CDR3: CASRPDRGLPGETQYF. For the CDR3, the DNA is TGTGCCAGCAGACCGGACAGGGGGCTCCCCGGGGAGACCCAGTACTTC.

The chain links TRBV5-8 to TRBJ2-7; D remains ambiguous. The CDR3 runs to 12 residues. Germline assignment: CDR1 SGHTS and CDR2 YDEGEE. V shed 1 base and J shed 4 bases, with 6 bases lying between them. DNA of the CDR3: TGTGCCAGCAGCTTGATGAGGTACGAGCAGTACTTC. Its protein product is CASSLMRYEQYF.

The V call is TRBV6-2 or TRBV6-3, the J call TRBJ1-2; D possibly corresponds to TRBD1 (5 bases). This CDR3 has 11 amino acids. Germline CDR1 is MNHEY and CDR2 is SVGEGT. Between the trimmed V and J ends, which lost 5 bases and 6 bases, there was a span of 7 bases. The CDR3 nucleotides read TGTGCCAGCAGTGCAGGGAATGGCTACACCTTC. It translates to CASSAGNGYTF.

J is TRBJ2-5 and V is TRBV5-1, with D possibly matching TRBD1 (7 bases). This CDR3 is built from 14 residues. V was shortened by 4 bases and J by 5 bases, with 15 bases between the two germline ends. In germline, CDR1 is SGHRS, CDR2 YFSETQ. The CDR3: CASSRGTVLETQYF. The CDR3 DNA sequence: TGCGCCAGCAGCCGCGGGACAGTTCTTGAGACCCAGTACTTC.

To note about this clone: The sample holds other DNA sequences that translate to the same CDR3. The J gene is TRBJ1-5, the V gene TRBV3-1 (or the pseudogene TRBV3-2); a weak D match, TRBD1 (5 bases). V was trimmed by 3 bases and J by 9 bases, leaving 24 bases between them. The CDR3 covers 17 residues. Germline CDR1 reads LGHDT; CDR2 reads YNNKEL (reference sequence). CDR3 residues: CASSHGGFGAGGGPQHF. CDR3 DNA: TGTGCCAGCAGCCACGGGGGTTTCGGGGCTGGGGGGGGGCCCCAGCATTTT.

V gene TRBV5-5 combines with J gene TRBJ1-2; D gene ambiguous. Trimming shortened V by 1 base and J by 1 base, and 8 bases separated the two germline ends. The CDR3 contains 14 residues. Germline CDR1 reads SGHKS; CDR2 reads YYEKEE (reference sequence). CDR3 DNA: TGTGCCAGCAGCTTGAGCCGGGATAACTATGGCTACACCTTC. Its translation: CASSLSRDNYGYTF.

This clone was recorded at least ten times. This sequence joins TRBV25-1 and TRBJ2-1; TRBD2 agrees at 10 bases. The junction had 8 bases not matched to a gene; V was cut back by 4 bases and J by 8 bases. CDR1 is MGHDK, CDR2 SYGVNS, per germline. There are 15 residues in the CDR3. The CDR3 nucleotides are TGTGCCAGCAGTGCGAGCGGGGGGGCCGTCGATGAGCAGTTCTTC. It translates to CASSASGGAVDEQFF. The full variable domain, in which reference TRBV25-1 and TRBJ2-1 provide the parts outside the CDR3, is EADIYQTPRYLVIGTGKKITLECSQTMGHDKMYWYQQDPGMELHLIHYSYGVNSTEKGDLSSESTVSRIRTEHFPLTLESARPSHTSQYLCASSASGGAVDEQFFGPGTRLTVL.

The J gene is TRBJ2-7, the V gene TRBV29-1; 7 bases match TRBD1. Germline assignment: CDR1 SQVTM and CDR2 ANQGSEA. The CDR3 length is 13 residues. J was trimmed by 1 base and V by 4 bases; bases with no gene match: 4. The CDR3 nucleotides are TGCAGCGTTGCAGGGGGAGTGTCCTACGAGCAGTACTTC. The encoded protein is CSVAGGVSYEQYF.

The V gene is TRBV6-4, the J gene TRBJ1-6; the match to TRBD1 covers 10 bases. V gave up 4 bases and J gave up 9 bases; unmatched junction bases: 3. The V gene's germline CDR1 is MRHNA and CDR2 SNTAGT. The CDR3 loop spans 14 amino acids. The CDR3 here is CASSGGQGTSPLHF. The CDR3, as DNA: TGTGCCAGCAGTGGGGGACAGGGGACTTCACCCCTCCACTTT.

The chain uses TRBV4-1 and TRBJ1-1; 7 bases align to TRBD1. Looked up from germline, CDR1 is MGHRA and CDR2 is YSYEKL. Losses at the gene ends were 0 bases for V and 5 bases for J; bases not matched to a gene: 9. The CDR3 loop spans 16 amino acids. The CDR3 DNA reads as TGCGCCAGCAGCCAAGATTTAAGGGGGCGCGGGACTGAAGCTTTCTTT. Its protein is CASSQDLRGRGTEAFF.

The chain employs TRBV5-8 and TRBJ1-2; D uncertain. Germline loops: CDR1 SGHTS, CDR2 YDEGEE. The CDR3 length is 13 residues. Trimming stripped 4 bases from V and 8 bases from J, with 15 bases between. The CDR3 is CASSLRTYSGYTF. The CDR3 DNA reads TGTGCCAGCAGCCTCCGAACTTATTCGGGCTACACCTTC.

This rearrangement joins TRBV30 to TRBJ2-3, with 8 bases lining up with TRBD1. The V gene's germline CDR1 is GTSNPN and CDR2 SVGIG (reference sequence). The CDR3 consists of 13 residues. Trimming removed 4 bases from V and 4 bases from J; junction bases left unmatched: 4. CDR3 sequence (DNA): TGTGCCTGGAAGACAGGGGCGGCAGATACGCAGTATTTT. Protein sequence: CAWKTGAADTQYF.

The chain carries TRBV4-3 and TRBJ2-1; the match to TRBD1 covers 7 bases. The V gene's germline CDR1 is LGHNA and CDR2 YSLEER. V was clipped by 0 bases and J by 3 bases; unmatched bases: 5. The CDR3 runs 16 residues. The CDR3 DNA sequence: TGCGCCAGCAGCCAAGAACCCGCAGGGGGCTACAATGAGCAGTTCTTC. Its translation is CASSQEPAGGYNEQFF.

The rearrangement uses TRBV4-2 and TRBJ1-1, with a possible D match to TRBD1 (6 bases). This CDR3 has 15 amino acids. Per germline, CDR1 LGHNA and CDR2 YNFKEQ. Deletions cut 4 bases from V and 7 bases from J, with 19 bases between. The DNA of the CDR3 is TGTGCCAGCAGCCGGGTGGGGCGGACAGAAATTGAAGCTTTCTTT. Protein sequence: CASSRVGRTEIEAFF.

The CDR3 sequence: CASSSLANIQYF. DNA of the CDR3: TGTGCCAGCAGTTCACTTGCAAACATTCAGTACTTC. This chain joins TRBV6-2 or TRBV6-3 and TRBJ2-4, with D unresolved. The CDR3 runs 12 residues. Germline CDR1 MNHEY, CDR2 SVGEGT. V was cut by 4 bases and J by 6 bases, with 7 bases left in between.

On this clone itself: This same CDR3 is encoded by further DNA sequences in the sample. This chain uses TRBV29-1 with TRBJ1-1, with a tentative D call TRBD1 (5 bases). Germline CDR1 is SQVTM and CDR2 is ANQGSEA. This CDR3 spans 12 amino acids. V lost 3 bases to trimming and J lost 0 bases, with 5 bases between them. The CDR3 nucleotides read TGCAGCGTTGACAGGGTGAACACTGAAGCTTTCTTT. This gives the protein CSVDRVNTEAFF.

The chain is built from TRBV19 and TRBJ2-3; 9 bases are shared with TRBD1. With V trimmed by 8 bases and J by 3 bases, 9 bases remained unmatched. CDR3 length: 15 residues. Per the germline V gene, CDR1 is LNHDA and CDR2 is SQIVND (reference sequence). CDR3 residues: CASSLQGAMTDTQYF. CDR3 DNA sequence: TGTGCCAGTTCTTTACAGGGGGCGATGACAGATACGCAGTATTTT.